This TCR beta chain came from a study of cytomegalovirus exposure and HLA in healthy donors. Study observations and caveats: The productive fraction for most TCR beta V segments was about 87% or about 30% in an earlier analysis. There were several of the most significant clusters that appeared linked to common viral pathogens in a later analysis.

A multiplex PCR was run with 60 Vbeta primers and 13 Jbeta primers. TCRdb keeps only in-frame clones here, not all; method: immunoSEQ multiplex PCR. This sample has about 67,000 clones, with 68% found just once. In the case of this clone: No antigen is known for it.

V was trimmed by 3 bases and J by 8 bases, leaving 15 bases between them. In germline, CDR1 is SGDLS, CDR2 YYNGEE. The CDR3 covers 13 residues. The receptor's source is a woman aged 25 to 39 in good health and CMV-seronegative. Sequenced material: PBMCs. The chain couples TRBV9 to TRBJ2-7, with D maybe TRBD2 (7 bases). The CDR3 loop reads CASSEGGGGKQYF. Here the CDR3 DNA reads TGTGCCAGCAGCGAGGGGGGGGGTGGGAAGCAGTACTTC.